The source of this TCR beta chain is a study of technical replicates of blood from a handful of donors. CDR1 SEHNR and CDR2 FQNEAQ come from the germline V gene (reference sequence). V lost 7 bases and J 2 bases, leaving 10 bases between the germline ends. There are 13 residues in the CDR3. The method was immunoSEQ multiplex PCR; TCRdb's version includes in-frame clones alone and lacks a portion of them. The profile shows more than 65,000 clones, 95% to 98% of them singletons. Material: T cells isolated from PBMCs. The chain joins TRBV7-9 to TRBJ2-3; D possibly corresponds to TRBD2 (6 bases). This clonotype originated in a human donor in good health. In DNA form, the CDR3 reads TGTGCCAGCACCCGGGAGCACACAGATACGCAGTATTTT. It yields the protein CASTREHTDTQYF.